This entry lists 30 T cell receptor beta chains sequenced from one sample in a study of graft-versus-host responses after intestinal transplantation. These receptors lack a known antigen. Clones were sequenced by immunoSEQ multiplex PCR, and TCRdb holds only the in-frame ones, with some missing. The sample has tens of thousands of clones; approximately 95% are singletons. The sequenced sample was unstimulated CD8+ T cells sorted from spleen or lymph node cells, obtained before transplant. These receptors all stem from a human donor who was the organ donor for an intestinal transplant.

The V gene is TRBV5-8, the J gene TRBJ1-6; 7 bases fit TRBD1. The germline V gene encodes CDR1 SGHTS and CDR2 YDEGEE. This CDR3 contains 14 residues. V gave up 0 bases and J gave up 10 bases; unmatched junction bases: 4. This CDR3 is CASSLGQGNSPLHF. The CDR3 DNA reads as TGTGCCAGCAGCTTGGGACAGGGAAACTCACCCCTCCACTTT.

The genes are TRBV14 and TRBJ2-1; 12 bases align to TRBD1. Per the germline V gene, CDR1 is SGHDN and CDR2 is FVKESK. Germline trimming cut 4 bases from V and 8 bases from J; bases unmatched to any gene: 6. The CDR3 covers 15 residues. This chain's CDR3 is CASSLPGQGAYEQFF. The DNA of the CDR3 is TGTGCCAGCAGCCTACCGGGACAGGGGGCCTATGAGCAGTTCTTC.

The gene calls are TRBV27 and TRBJ1-5; TRBD1 matches at 9 bases. The germline V gene encodes CDR1 MNHEY and CDR2 SMNVEV (reference sequence). Germline trimming cut 5 bases from V and 0 bases from J; bases unmatched to any gene: 8. The CDR3 has 17 amino acids. The CDR3 bases are TGTGCCAGCAGTCACACAGGGGGCACGTATAGCAATCAGCCCCAGCATTTT. It codes for CASSHTGGTYSNQPQHF.

The rearrangement joins TRBV9 to TRBJ2-2, with D perhaps matching TRBD1 (5 bases). The CDR3 contains 15 residues. Trimming removed 4 bases at V and 3 bases at J, with 13 bases between. CDR1 and CDR2 from the germline V gene are SGDLS and YYNGEE. The CDR3 region is CASSSPDIYTGELFF. Written as DNA, the CDR3 is TGTGCCAGCAGCTCCCCGGACATTTACACCGGGGAGCTGTTTTTT.

The chain combines TRBV7-6 with TRBJ2-3; 14 positions match TRBD2. Germline trimming cut 4 bases from V and 2 bases from J; bases unmatched to any gene: 11. The CDR3 has 19 amino acids. Germline CDR1 is SGHVS and CDR2 is FNYEAQ. The CDR3 is CASSSPETTSGGVTDTQYF. The CDR3 DNA reads as TGTGCCAGCAGCTCCCCGGAGACGACTAGCGGGGGGGTCACAGATACGCAGTATTTT.

V is TRBV5-1 and J is TRBJ2-7, with 8 positions matching TRBD1. The V gene end was trimmed by 4 bases and the J gene end by 5 bases; junction bases not matched to a gene: 11. This CDR3 comprises 15 residues. Looked up from germline, CDR1 is SGHRS and CDR2 is YFSETQ. The CDR3 sequence is CASSLIPDRVDEQYF. DNA of the CDR3: TGCGCCAGCAGCCTCATACCGGACAGGGTCGACGAGCAGTACTTC.

The chain uses TRBV7-6 and TRBJ2-7; D not certain. Trimming stripped 2 bases from V and 3 bases from J, with 8 bases between. Looked up from germline, CDR1 is SGHVS and CDR2 is FNYEAQ. This CDR3 has 13 amino acids. CDR3 region: CASSLKENYEQYF. In DNA, the CDR3 is TGTGCCAGCAGCTTAAAGGAGAACTACGAGCAGTACTTC.

The chain is built from TRBV28 and TRBJ2-3; 9 nucleotides agree with TRBD2. V dropped 8 bases and J dropped 2; count of bases not matched to a gene: 11. Germline V lookup: CDR1 MDHEN, CDR2 SYDVKM. The CDR3 loop spans 16 amino acids. The CDR3 coding sequence is TGTGCCAGCGCCAAAGCGACTAGCGGATACACAGATACGCAGTATTTT. Amino acids: CASAKATSGYTDTQYF.

The chain uses TRBV2 and TRBJ2-7, with TRBD1 matching over 7 bases. The CDR3 is 12 amino acids. Germline trimming cut 9 bases from V and 2 bases from J; bases unmatched to any gene: 4. The germline V gene encodes CDR1 SNHLY and CDR2 FYNNEI. CDR3: CASYQGAYEQYF. CDR3 bases: TGTGCCAGTTACCAGGGGGCCTACGAGCAGTACTTC.

The chain joins TRBV7-9 to TRBJ2-7; 7 bases match TRBD2. The CDR3 is 13 residues long. Germline CDR1 is SEHNR and CDR2 is FQNEAQ (reference sequence). The V segment lost 5 bases and the J segment 7 bases; nucleotides outside the gene matches: 8. CDR3 sequence (DNA): TGTGCCAGCAGCCCAGGTTCGGGAGGAGAGCAGTACTTC. Amino acids: CASSPGSGGEQYF. Based on the CDR3 plus reference TRBV7-9 and TRBJ2-7, the full variable domain is DTGVSQNPRHKITKRGQNVTFRCDPISEHNRLYWYRQTLGQGPEFLTYFQNEAQLEKSRLLSDRFSAERPKGSFSTLEIQRTEQGDSAMYLCASSPGSGGEQYFGPGTRLTVT.

There are a few counts of this clone. This chain links TRBV28 with TRBJ2-1; 12 positions match TRBD2. Germline values: CDR1 MDHEN, CDR2 SYDVKM. This CDR3 region has 15 residues. The V gene end was trimmed by 5 bases and the J gene end by 8 bases; junction bases not matched to a gene: 7. CDR3 in amino acids: CASSPLTSGGDEQFF. In DNA, the CDR3 is TGTGCCAGCAGTCCATTGACTAGCGGGGGCGATGAGCAGTTCTTC.

The chain links TRBV5-4 to TRBJ2-5, with 10 bases matching TRBD1. The J call may be in error: the DNA end matches TRBJ2-7 better. The CDR3 has 15 residues. Germline V gene data show CDR1 as SGHNT and CDR2 as YYREEE (reference sequence). The CDR3: CASTPGTGDPYEQYF. The CDR3 DNA reads as TGTGCCAGCACCCCCGGGACAGGGGATCCCTACGAGCAGTACTTC.

The chain combines TRBV7-3 with TRBJ1-4; D uncertain. Germline V gives CDR1 SGHTA, CDR2 FQGTGA. V was shortened by 8 bases and J by 8 bases, with 9 bases between the two germline ends. The CDR3 extends over 11 amino acids. CDR3 protein: CASGRREKLFF. The CDR3 DNA follows: TGTGCCAGCGGGCGGCGGGAAAAACTGTTTTTT.

The gene calls are TRBV6-1 and TRBJ1-1; D remains unclear. CDR3 size: 10 residues. The V end was cut by 6 bases, the J end by 7 bases, with 6 bases between. Germline V gene sequence: CDR1 MNHNS, CDR2 SASEGT. The CDR3 region is CASRDYEAFF. DNA for the CDR3: TGTGCCAGCAGGGATTATGAAGCTTTCTTT.

As DNA, the CDR3 is TGTGCCAGCAGTTTGGGTGGAGAACTGGCGGGAGCTAACTATGGCTACACCTTC. Translating it yields CASSLGGELAGANYGYTF. The chain uses TRBV7-9 and TRBJ1-2; D is uncertain. The CDR3 spans 18 residues. The germline gives CDR1 SEHNR, CDR2 FQNEAQ (reference sequence). The V end was cut by 6 bases, the J end by 0 bases, with 23 bases between.

This clone came up a few times. The chain has TRBV6-1 and TRBJ2-2; D could derive from TRBD1 or TRBD2 (5 bases each). In germline, CDR1 is MNHNS, CDR2 SASEGT. The CDR3 covers 15 residues. Trimming took 10 bases from V and 6 from J, leaving 21 bases between them. The CDR3, as DNA: TGTGCCACCTTCAGGGCCGGGACCGTAGCCGGGGAGCTGTTTTTT. It yields the protein CATFRAGTVAGELFF.

This clone came up a few times. The rearrangement links TRBV2 to TRBJ1-4; 9 bases fit TRBD1. CDR3 length: 14 residues. The J segment lost 6 bases and the V segment lost 6 bases, leaving 5 bases of the junction unmatched. Germline CDR1 is SNHLY and CDR2 is FYNNEI. CDR3 sequence reads: CASRVTGGDEKLFF. The CDR3 DNA reads as TGTGCCAGCAGGGTGACAGGGGGGGATGAAAAACTGTTTTTT.

The V call is TRBV5-1, the J call TRBJ2-1; the match to TRBD2 covers 11 bases. Germline CDR1 and CDR2: SGHRS and YFSETQ. The CDR3 length is 16 residues. The V and J ends lost 4 bases and 8 bases, in that order; junction bases with no gene match: 11. The CDR3 reads CASSPKTSGGFYEQFF. For the CDR3, the DNA is TGCGCCAGCAGCCCCAAAACTAGCGGGGGATTTTATGAGCAGTTCTTC.

CDR3 residues: CASRLDRVSSYEQYF. The DNA for the CDR3 is TGTGCCAGCAGATTGGACAGGGTGAGCTCCTACGAGCAGTACTTC. The chain joins TRBV28 to TRBJ2-7; 8 bases are a match to TRBD1. The ends lost 6 bases at V and 0 bases at J; junction bases unmatched: 7. The CDR3 loop spans 15 amino acids. CDR1 MDHEN and CDR2 SYDVKM come from the germline V gene.

V gene TRBV11-2 combines with J gene TRBJ1-1; 7 bases agree with TRBD1. CDR1 is SGHAT and CDR2 is FQNNGV in the germline V gene. This CDR3 has 13 residues. V dropped 3 bases and J dropped 8; count of bases not matched to a gene: 6. The CDR3 here is CASSFHGQEEAFF. CDR3 DNA sequence: TGTGCCAGCAGCTTCCATGGACAGGAAGAAGCTTTCTTT.

V is TRBV11-2 and J is TRBJ2-3; D is possibly TRBD2 (6 bases). The CDR3 is made up of 15 amino acids. V lost 3 bases to trimming and J lost 6 bases, with 16 bases between them. CDR1 and CDR2 (germline): SGHAT, FQNNGV. The CDR3 DNA follows: TGTGCCAGCAGCTTCACCGGAGCGGGTATGGATACGCAGTATTTT. The encoded protein is CASSFTGAGMDTQYF.

The chain is built from TRBV11-3 and TRBJ1-1, with a tentative D call TRBD1 (5 bases). The CDR3 totals 13 residues. Germline-derived CDR1 and CDR2 are SGHNT and YENEEA. V lost 3 bases to trimming and J lost 4 bases, with 9 bases between them. For the CDR3, the DNA is TGTGCCAGCAGCTTGCCGGGGGGCACTGAAGCTTTCTTT. It yields the protein CASSLPGGTEAFF. The full variable domain, in which reference TRBV11-3 and TRBJ1-1 provide the parts outside the CDR3, is EAGVVQSPRYKIIEKKQPVAFWCNPISGHNTLYWYLQNLGQGPELLIRYENEEAVDDSQLPKDRFSAERLKGVDSTLKIQPAELGDSAVYLCASSLPGGTEAFFGQGTRLTVV.

This clone was detected once. This sequence joins TRBV19 and TRBJ2-3; 10 bases agree with TRBD2. The CDR3 covers 19 residues. The junction had 17 bases not matched to a gene; V was cut back by 6 bases and J by 2 bases. In germline, CDR1 is LNHDA, CDR2 SQIVND (reference sequence). DNA of the CDR3: TGTGCCAGTAGGCCCTTCACAGCGGGGGGGCTAGGAGACACAGATACGCAGTATTTT. Its protein is CASRPFTAGGLGDTDTQYF.

This chain connects TRBV9 to TRBJ1-1, with a possible D match to TRBD1 (5 bases). From germline, CDR1 is SGDLS and CDR2 YYNGEE. Trimming pared 7 bases from V and 1 base from J, leaving 11 bases between. The CDR3 totals 13 residues. DNA for the CDR3: TGTGCCAGCGGGGGGTTGGGGAACACTGAAGCTTTCTTT. This codes for CASGGLGNTEAFF.

V is TRBV4-2 and J is TRBJ2-3; TRBD2 aligns across 12 bases. Germline V gene data show CDR1 as LGHNA and CDR2 as YNFKEQ. With 4 bases clipped from V and 2 bases from J, the junction kept 4 bases outside the gene matches. The CDR3 consists of 16 residues. CDR3 in DNA: TGTGCCAGCAGCCGGCGGACTAGCGGGGTCACAGATACGCAGTATTTT. Its translation: CASSRRTSGVTDTQYF.

V and J are TRBV28 and TRBJ2-5; 7 positions match TRBD1. The J call may not be correct, given that the DNA end is closer to TRBJ2-7. There are 14 residues in the CDR3. Per germline, CDR1 MDHEN and CDR2 SYDVKM. Here the CDR3 reads CASSTVGQYYEQYF. The CDR3 DNA reads TGTGCCAGCAGTACCGTGGGACAGTACTACGAGCAGTACTTC.

V gene TRBV7-8 combines with J gene TRBJ2-7; no definite D call. V lost 5 bases to trimming and J lost 7 bases, with 12 bases between them. This CDR3 contains 12 residues. Germline V gene lookup returns CDR1 SGHVS and CDR2 FQNEAQ. This CDR3 reads CASSADVLEQYF. The CDR3, as DNA: TGTGCCAGCAGCGCGGACGTACTGGAGCAGTACTTC.

This chain uses TRBV13 with TRBJ2-7; D is uncertain. The V and J ends lost 6 bases and 5 bases respectively, with 20 bases between them. The germline V gene encodes CDR1 PRHDT and CDR2 FYEKMQ (reference sequence). CDR3 size: 15 residues. In DNA form, the CDR3 reads TGTGCCAGCAGTCCCCCGACGGCCCGGCAAAACGAGCAGTACTTC. Its protein product is CASSPPTARQNEQYF.

The chain combines TRBV27 with TRBJ2-7; TRBD2 aligns across 11 bases. Germline-derived CDR1 and CDR2 are MNHEY and SMNVEV (reference sequence). The CDR3 extends over 16 amino acids. After removal of 6 bases from V and 6 bases from J, the junction contained 13 bases not matched to a gene. This CDR3 reads CASSNLRLAGPPEQYF. The CDR3 DNA follows: TGTGCCAGCAGCAACTTACGACTAGCGGGGCCTCCCGAGCAGTACTTC.

The chain links TRBV5-6 to TRBJ2-1, with D tentatively TRBD1 (6 bases). Trimming took 0 bases from V and 9 from J, leaving 10 bases between them. Germline V gene lookup returns CDR1 SGHDT and CDR2 YYEEEE. The CDR3 extends over 13 amino acids. The CDR3 loop is CASSLAGAVEQFF. CDR3 in DNA: TGTGCCAGCAGCTTGGCAGGGGCGGTTGAGCAGTTCTTC.